This record looks at one T cell receptor beta chain sequence and its context. The ends lost 2 bases at V and 2 bases at J; junction bases unmatched: 5. CDR1 and CDR2 from the germline V gene are KGHSH and LQKENI. The CDR3 is 15 residues long. The assay was immunoSEQ multiplex PCR, and TCRdb's table has in-frame clones only and misses some. The table includes more than 2,000,000 clones, more than 80% detected once. The sample is drawn from a study of shared clonotypes between healthy human individuals. The TCR comes from a man aged 18 to 29 in good health. Some clones in this sample may be carry-over from other donors' samples. Sequenced: naive CD4+ T cells from PBMCs. Subset noted: CD45RA+ positively selected. The V gene is TRBV18, the J gene TRBJ1-2, with 7 bases fitting TRBD1. The CDR3 loop is CASSPAQGTNYGYTF. In DNA, the CDR3 is TGTGCCAGCTCACCAGCACAGGGGACCAACTATGGCTACACCTTC.